What follows are 3 T cell receptor beta chains derived from one specimen sequenced in a study of T cell repertoires in cytomegalovirus infection (dated by TCRdb to 2018 to 2020). Data came from an Illumina HiSeq 1500. TCRdb ran its own pipeline on the public reads, namely fastp trimming at Q25 and MiXCR clone calling, and kept in-frame beta chains. A single entry per CDR3 protein holds the most common genes and DNA from its merged rows. For this sample there are about 260,000 distinct CDR3 sequences; roughly an eighth appear just once. The top ten clonotypes cover 8.5% to 9% of the sample. Sequencing was performed on PBMCs. Receptors were obtained from a human donor in good health (CMV status not recorded). Some clones in this sample may be carry-over from other donors' samples.

This clonotype appeared many times. The chain is built from TRBV7-2 and TRBJ1-5; possibly TRBD1 for D (5 bases). V shed 5 bases and J shed 7 bases, with 12 bases lying between them. Germline V gene data show CDR1 as SGHTA and CDR2 as FQGNSA. The CDR3 is made up of 13 amino acids. CDR3 in amino acids: CASSTRQFQPQHF. As DNA, the CDR3 is TGTGCCAGCAGCACCCGACAGTTCCAGCCCCAGCATTTT.

This clonotype was counted many times. The chain employs TRBV5-5 and TRBJ1-2; possible D gene TRBD1, 5 bases. Germline V gives CDR1 SGHKS, CDR2 YYEKEE (reference sequence). The CDR3 is 13 amino acids. V shed 4 bases and J shed 0 bases, with 7 bases lying between them. CDR3 sequence reads: CASSRGANYGYTF. Written as DNA, the CDR3 is TGTGCCAGCAGCCGGGGGGCTAACTATGGCTACACCTTC. Full variable domain (missing parts from reference TRBV5-5 and TRBJ1-2): DAGVTQSPTHLIKTRGQQVTLRCSPISGHKSVSWYQQVLGQGPQFIFQYYEKEERGRGNFPDRFSARQFPNYSSELNVNALLLGDSALYLCASSRGANYGYTFGSGTRLTVV.

The chain has TRBV6-2 or TRBV6-3 and TRBJ2-1; no clear D. Germline lookup yields CDR1 MNHEY and CDR2 SVGEGT. The ends were cut back, 1 base at V and 10 bases at J, with 14 bases in the middle. This CDR3 region has 14 residues. CDR3 sequence (DNA): TGTGCCAGCAGTTACTTGGACCCGATCGGAGAGCAGTTCTTC. This gives the protein CASSYLDPIGEQFF.